This TCR beta chain was documented in a study of shared clonotypes between healthy human individuals. Germline V gene data show CDR1 as SGHNT and CDR2 as YENEEA. The CDR3 covers 15 residues. The V end was cut by 1 base, the J end by 9 bases, with 16 bases between. Data came from immunoSEQ multiplex PCR; TCRdb stores just in-frame clones and leaves some out. The sample shows about 1.1 million clones, about 72% of them seen only once. The V and J genes are TRBV11-3 and TRBJ2-1; possible D gene TRBD2, 6 bases. This TCR came from a man younger than 30 in good health. Some clones in this sample may be carry-over from other donors' samples. The sequencing input was memory CD4+ T cells from PBMCs. The sample's subset: CD45RA-negative fraction. CDR3 nucleotide sequence: TGTGCCAGCAGCTTAGTGGCCTCGGGGGTAGGTGAGCAGTTCTTC. Its protein is CASSLVASGVGEQFF.